The following is a T cell receptor beta chain sequence with its context. Its antigen remains unidentified. There are 17 residues in the CDR3. The ends were cut back, 5 bases at V and 2 bases at J, with 21 bases in the middle. CDR1 and CDR2 from the germline V gene are SNHLY and FYNNEI. TCRdb fed the reads into MiXCR, producing one record per CDR3 protein. In the table there are a few hundred thousand distinct CDR3 sequences, approximately 15% of which are singletons. This sample is part of a study of T cell repertoires in cytomegalovirus infection. Whole-study context: It can be stated that public TCR beta signatures indicated CMV infection as well as a matching HLA type. Study-wide results and limits: Individuals carrying CMV plus the relevant HLA were identified by cumulative frequency of public TCR beta families. Across the ex vivo response, the dominant clonotypes were HLA-C-restricted CMV-specific TCR beta clonotypes.

The receptor was derived from a human donor in good health (CMV status not recorded). Some clones in this sample may be carry-over from other donors' samples. The sample was CD8+ T cells from PBMCs. This chain connects TRBV2 to TRBJ2-5; a possible D gene is TRBD1 (6 bases). The CDR3 region is CASSRFQGNRLQETQYF. Here the CDR3 DNA reads TGTGCCAGCAGTCGATTTCAGGGGAATCGGCTTCAAGAGACCCAGTACTTC.